This T cell receptor beta chain was captured by sequencing in a study of blood T cells in healthy people across ages. A sample-barcoded 5' primer and a J-beta primer mix were used in a second PCR of about 6 to 11 cycles. Each CDR3 protein gets one entry after TCRdb re-called the 5' RACE reads with MiXCR. In the table there are fewer than 1,000,000 distinct CDR3 sequences, around two fifths of which are singletons. V lost 3 bases and J 2 bases, leaving 12 bases between the germline ends. CDR3 length: 14 amino acids. CDR1 DFQATT and CDR2 SNEGSKA come from the germline V gene (reference sequence). This clonotype was seen a single time.

This chain connects TRBV20-1 to TRBJ2-3; D possibly corresponds to TRBD2 (6 bases). Source material: blood. This TCR derives from a man in his 60s in good health. The CDR3 DNA reads TGCAGTGCTAGTGGCGGGGCCCACACAGATACGCAGTATTTT. It translates to CSASGGAHTDTQYF.